This TCR beta chain was profiled in a study of T cell repertoires in cytomegalovirus infection. In the study overall: Carrying CMV and the relevant HLA type showed in public TCR beta signatures. Study findings and constraints: In two of eight donors, the top clonotype was HLA-C-restricted CMV-specific.

TCRdb re-called the reads with MiXCR, one entry per CDR3 protein. The sample includes some 600,000 distinct CDR3 sequences, approximately 24% of them seen just once. Many counts were recorded for this clonotype. Its antigen remains unidentified. The CDR3 sequence is 15 residues long. CDR1 and CDR2 (germline): MNHEY, SMNVEV (reference sequence). Deletions cut 5 bases from V and 5 bases from J, with 19 bases between. This chain uses TRBV27 with TRBJ2-7; D may be TRBD2 (6 bases). Material: CD8+ T cells from PBMCs. The origin of this receptor is a human donor in good health (CMV status not recorded). Some clones in this sample may be carry-over from other donors' samples. CDR3 amino acids: CASSRGLNSLNEQYF. The CDR3 nucleotides read TGTGCCAGCAGTCGGGGACTCAACTCCCTTAACGAGCAGTACTTC.